This T cell receptor (beta chain) was found in a study of post-analysis software for immune sequencing data. Each TCR beta cDNA library carried unique molecular identifiers. Each CDR3 protein gets one entry after TCRdb re-called the PCR reads with MiXCR. The sample consists of approximately 180,000 distinct CDR3 sequences, roughly 30% of them appearing once. Germline V gives CDR1 ENHRY, CDR2 SYGVKD. CDR3 length equals 14 residues. This clonotype was seen once. As yet, its antigen is unknown. Germline is not matched at one junction end, which may reflect a read error. The study, taken as a whole, reports: A few TRBV segments occurring more often in patients than controls included TRBV5-6, TRBV5-1 and TRBV20-1.

The V gene is TRBV10-3, the J gene TRBJ2-3; D may correspond to TRBD1 or TRBD2 (5 bases each). The sequenced material came from blood. This receptor was obtained from a girl between 5 and 17 years old with multiple sclerosis. The CDR3 loop reads CAVSGAGQADTQYF. In DNA, the CDR3 is TGTGCCGTCAGTGGGGCGGGTCAGGCAGATACGCAGTATTTT.